The clone carrying this T cell receptor beta chain was counted only a few times. Each CDR3 protein gets one entry after TCRdb re-called the 5' RACE reads with MiXCR. The table lists some 66,000 distinct CDR3 sequences, over 10% of them singletons. This entry comes from a study of early T cells in non-severe SARS-CoV-2 infection. Germline V gene data show CDR1 as SEHNR and CDR2 as FQNEAQ (reference sequence). This CDR3 comprises 15 residues. Trimming cost V 2 bases and J 2 bases, with 9 bases left between them. The chain employs TRBV7-9 and TRBJ2-2; unclear D gene. The sequence was obtained from an adult who was a healthcare worker with PCR-confirmed SARS-CoV-2 infection or an uninfected control (not recorded which). What was sequenced was whole blood. The CDR3 loop is CASSLSQLNTGELFF. CDR3 DNA: TGTGCCAGCAGCTTATCACAGCTTAACACCGGGGAGCTGTTTTTT. The variable domain in full, with the rest retrieved from reference TRBV7-9 and TRBJ2-2, is DTGVSQNPRHKITKRGQNVTFRCDPISEHNRLYWYRQTLGQGPEFLTYFQNEAQLEKSRLLSDRFSAERPKGSFSTLEIQRTEQGDSAMYLCASSLSQLNTGELFFGEGSRLTVL.